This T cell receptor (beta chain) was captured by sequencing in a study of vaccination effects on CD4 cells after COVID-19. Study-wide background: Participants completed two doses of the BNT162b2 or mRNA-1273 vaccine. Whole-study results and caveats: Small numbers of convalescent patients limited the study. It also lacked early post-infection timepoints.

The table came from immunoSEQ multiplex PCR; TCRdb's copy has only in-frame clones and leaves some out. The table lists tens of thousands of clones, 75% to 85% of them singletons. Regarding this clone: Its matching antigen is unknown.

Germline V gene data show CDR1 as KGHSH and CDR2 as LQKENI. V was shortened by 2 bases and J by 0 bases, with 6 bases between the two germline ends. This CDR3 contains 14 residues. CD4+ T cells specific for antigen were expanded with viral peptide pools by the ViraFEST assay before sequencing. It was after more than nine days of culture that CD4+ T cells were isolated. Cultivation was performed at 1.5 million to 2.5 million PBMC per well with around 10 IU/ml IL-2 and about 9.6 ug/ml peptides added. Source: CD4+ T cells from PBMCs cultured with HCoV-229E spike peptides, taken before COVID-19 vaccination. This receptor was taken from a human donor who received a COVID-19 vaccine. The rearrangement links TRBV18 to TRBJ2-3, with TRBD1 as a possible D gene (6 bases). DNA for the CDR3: TGTGCCAGCTCACCAGGACAGAGCACAGATACGCAGTATTTT. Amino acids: CASSPGQSTDTQYF.